This entry lists 8 T cell receptor beta chains sequenced from one sample in a study of blood T cell repertoires in COVID-19. Clones were read by immunoSEQ multiplex PCR, and TCRdb kept only the in-frame ones, dropping some. The repertoire holds about 490,000 clones, roughly 85% seen once, with approximately 3.2% in the top ten. The sequenced material came from peripheral blood. These receptors were taken from a human donor in a cohort sampled during active COVID-19.

CDR3 region: CASEDRVTDTQYF. CDR3 DNA sequence: TGTGCCAGCGAGGACAGGGTCACAGATACGCAGTATTTT. The gene calls are TRBV6-1 and TRBJ2-3; the match to TRBD1 covers 8 bases. Unmatched junction bases numbered 3, after V lost 8 bases and J lost 2 bases. CDR1 and CDR2 from the germline V gene are MNHNS and SASEGT. The CDR3 consists of 13 residues.

This chain connects TRBV5-1 to TRBJ2-3; 7 bases are shared with TRBD1. The CDR3 has 14 amino acids. Germline lookup yields CDR1 SGHRS and CDR2 YFSETQ. V was pared by 0 bases and J by 4 bases, with 2 bases of the junction left unmatched. CDR3 nucleotide sequence: TGCGCCAGCAGCTTGGCGACAGGGCCAGATACGCAGTATTTT. It yields the protein CASSLATGPDTQYF.

The chain combines TRBV5-1 with TRBJ2-3, with TRBD2 matching 8 bases. Germline V gene lookup returns CDR1 SGHRS and CDR2 YFSETQ. The CDR3 has 16 residues. The V and J ends lost 4 bases and 6 bases, in that order; junction bases with no gene match: 13. CDR3 sequence reads: CASSLRGAGVTDTQYF. Here the CDR3 DNA reads TGCGCCAGCAGCCTTCGAGGAGCGGGAGTTACTGATACGCAGTATTTT.

The chain links TRBV2 to TRBJ1-1, with TRBD1 identical over 7 bases. The junction had 7 bases not matched to a gene; V was cut back by 5 bases and J by 1 base. This CDR3 region has 15 residues. Germline CDR1 reads SNHLY; CDR2 reads FYNNEI. For the CDR3, the DNA is TGTGCCAGCAGTTCAACAGGGGTTACGAACACTGAAGCTTTCTTT. Protein product: CASSSTGVTNTEAFF.

The chain uses TRBV30 and TRBJ2-1; 7 bases line up with TRBD1. J gave up 2 bases and V 5 bases, and 6 bases lay outside the gene matches. This CDR3 has 14 amino acids. CDR1 is GTSNPN and CDR2 is SVGIG in the germline V gene (reference sequence). This CDR3 reads CAWGPGQAYNEQFF. As DNA, the CDR3 is TGTGCCTGGGGGCCCGGACAGGCCTACAATGAGCAGTTCTTC.

This clone was recorded many times. The V call is TRBV29-1, the J call TRBJ2-1; 9 nucleotides line up with TRBD1. Germline loops: CDR1 SQVTM, CDR2 ANQGSEA. V lost 7 bases and J lost 5; bases outside the gene matches: 3. The CDR3 has 12 residues. CDR3 amino acids: CSGTGVHNEQFF. The CDR3 bases are TGCAGCGGGACAGGGGTGCACAATGAGCAGTTCTTC.

This chain joins TRBV24-1 and TRBJ2-3; no definite D call. The germline CDR1 and CDR2 sequences are KGHDR and SFDVKD. The CDR3 consists of 13 residues. V shed 9 bases and J shed 2 bases, with 11 bases lying between them. The CDR3 nucleotides are TGTGCCACCCAGGATTCCTTCACAGATACGCAGTATTTT. Translating it yields CATQDSFTDTQYF.

A note on this clone: Other DNA sequences in the sample encode the same CDR3. V is TRBV20-1 and J is TRBJ1-2; no clear D. This CDR3 is 11 amino acids long. Deletions cut 5 bases from V and 8 bases from J, with 12 bases between. Looked up from germline, CDR1 is DFQATT and CDR2 is SNEGSKA (reference sequence). In nucleotides, the CDR3 is TGCAGTGCTCGCGGAGGGAACGGCTACACCTTC. Encoded protein: CSARGGNGYTF.